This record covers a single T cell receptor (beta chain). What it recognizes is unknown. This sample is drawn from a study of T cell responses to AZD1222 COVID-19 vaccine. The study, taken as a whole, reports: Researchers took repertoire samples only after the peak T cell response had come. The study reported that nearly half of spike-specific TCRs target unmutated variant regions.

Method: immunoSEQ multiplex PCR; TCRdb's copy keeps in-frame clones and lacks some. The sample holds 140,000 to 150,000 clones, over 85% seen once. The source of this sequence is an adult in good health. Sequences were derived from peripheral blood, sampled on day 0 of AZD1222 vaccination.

CDR3 sequence: CASSLDGMNTEAFF. The CDR3 DNA reads as TGTGCCAGCAGTCTAGACGGCATGAACACTGAAGCTTTCTTT. This chain connects TRBV2 to TRBJ1-1, with D uncertain. CDR3 length: 14 amino acids. Trimming took off 5 bases at V and 0 bases at J, with 10 bases between the two ends. Germline V lookup: CDR1 SNHLY, CDR2 FYNNEI.